This T cell receptor beta chain was obtained from a study of beta chain features in type 1 diabetes (dated by TCRdb to 2016 to 2018). Study-level background: Mean age, gender distribution, total cell number and subset yield were not different between patients and healthy donors. A total of roughly 100 million sorted cells were examined across all samples, and RNA yield correlated strongly with the number of cells per subset. The study compared the TCRB repertoires of sorted circulating CD4+ T cell subsets in recently diagnosed type 1 diabetes patients with those in matched healthy donors. Whereas all 30 or so donors provided naive and central memory subsets, regulatory and stem cell-like memory subsets were isolated from just 8 patients and about 8 healthy donors. The paper's findings and limits, for the study overall: The naive, central memory and regulatory TCRB repertoires appeared to resemble one another more closely among patients than among healthy donors. PCR might favor shorter templates, but patient and control samples were amplified and corrected together, so any skew would affect both groups equally. A moderate but significant shortening of TCRB CDR3 length was observed in type 1 diabetes patients in all four CD4+ subsets. Because cDNA was sequenced instead of genomic DNA, activated cells with high expression could be over-represented, although the groups did not differ in activation or CD3 levels. HLA sub-analyses involved small numbers of individuals, so any influence of HLA type on TCRB rearrangement remained unresolved. Patients with type 1 diabetes made fewer insertions and deleted more nucleotides at VDJ recombination sites, implying thymic rearrangement abnormalities.

Each donor gave one peripheral blood draw, averaging approximately 0.11 L, which was collected into heparinised tubes. Naive, central memory, regulatory and stem cell-like memory CD4+ T cells were sorted on a BD FACSAria II using a panel including CD45RO, CCR7, CD25, CD127, CD95 and CD27. All sorted populations exceeded 95% purity. PBMCs were isolated right away by Lymphoprep density gradient centrifugation and were stained directly, without culture. Samples were stained and sorted in pairs, with one healthy donor and one patient per experiment, so that batch effects were minimized. The entire amount of isolated RNA was reverse transcribed using the High Capacity cDNA Reverse Transcription Kit, so the sequenced TCRB transcripts were expressed ones. Deep immunoSEQ sequencing was applied to naive, central memory and regulatory T cell samples, giving an average of roughly 3.5 million total reads per sample. After sorted cells were lysed in RLT buffer, RNA was extracted with DNase-treated RNeasy Micro or Mini kits, with the choice depending on cell number. To prevent cross-contamination, each cell subset was processed individually, whereas patient and healthy donor samples were processed jointly. TCRB sequences were amplified from cDNA with the immunoSEQ multiplex PCR, producing 87-bp fragments spanning the CDR3 region. The amplicons were sequenced using the Illumina HiSeq platform. Per the original workflow: Synthetic template baselines were used to correct PCR bias computationally, reads within Hamming distance 2 were collapsed, and singletons that could not be merged were discarded. Reads were aligned against IMGT so that V, D and J genes, CDR3 length and insertions or deletions at six rearrangement sites could be assigned. Within each subset, clonotype counts were normalized to sorted cell number, and only after that were true diversity and Gini coefficients computed with the tcR R package. Repertoire sharing was quantified using the overlap coefficient calculated on TCRB nucleotide sequences. Out-of-frame TCRB sequences from naive cells were analyzed as a proxy for the pre-selection repertoire. Held by TCRdb, this immuneACCESS table contains in-frame sequences only and omits some clones. Under half of the omission traces to an unresolved V gene where checked; the cause of the rest is unknown. V and J calls and clone size come straight from that table; D and trimming were deduced from the DNA. Here the sample has 630,000 or so clones; around 15% occur a single time. Approximately 0.043% of the sample rests with the top ten.

The CDR3 sequence holds 12 residues, the cysteine and phenylalanine included. CDR3 DNA is the only sequence kept; it has 36 bases, read in frame from the first base. Taken from the germline V gene (reference sequence), the CDR1 and CDR2 loops are GTSNPN and SVGIG. This clone was seen more than once but under ten times. Its cognate antigen has yet to be identified. The junction and the germline gene differ at one end; a read error may be behind it. The sequencing sample was made of naive CD4+ T cells from blood. What the cell subset or site label conveys for this sample: true naive CD4+ T cells. This clonotype was sampled from a man in his late teens or twenties with type 1 diabetes. The chain is made from TRBV30 and TRBJ1-1; TRBD1 might be the D gene, on 5 matching bases. Here is the DNA: TGTGGCTGGGACCAGTTGAACACTGAAGCTTTCTTT. Protein translation: CGWDQLNTEAFF.